The entry below gives a single T cell receptor (beta chain) sequence along with its context. This sample is part of a study of control samples from healthy donors and cancer patients. Clones were sequenced by immunoSEQ multiplex PCR, and TCRdb holds only the in-frame ones, with some missing. The sample lists 190,000 or so clones, 85% to 95% occurring once. The source is a man between 18 and 29 years old in good health. The sample taken for sequencing was blood.

The CDR3 spells CASRWGSTDTQYF. In DNA form, the CDR3 reads TGTGCCAGCAGATGGGGTAGCACAGATACGCAGTATTTT. The chain couples TRBV28 to TRBJ2-3, with D hard to call. Germline CDR1 reads MDHEN; CDR2 reads SYDVKM. Trimming pared 6 bases from V and 0 bases from J, leaving 7 bases between. The CDR3 totals 13 residues.